This T cell receptor beta chain was recovered during a study of monozygotic twins with inflammatory bowel disease. TCRdb re-called the 5' RACE reads; one entry per CDR3 protein, DNA not given. The listing contains 300,000 to 450,000 distinct CDR3 sequences. Germline CDR1 reads DFQATT; CDR2 reads SNEGSKA (reference sequence). The CDR3 loop spans 17 amino acids. Sequencing was carried out using blood. V is TRBV20-1 and J is TRBJ1-3; the TCRdb call, TRBD1, lacks DNA for checking. The origin of this receptor is a human donor with ulcerative colitis or Crohn's disease, or a healthy co-twin of an affected twin (not recorded which). CDR3 region: CSAESGTGNSIRNTIYF.